This is a list of T cell receptor beta chains from one sample in a study of tumor-infiltrating lymphocytes in primary liver carcinoma. One entry per CDR3 protein, called by TCRdb with MiXCR from the multiplex PCR reads. The sample contains 70,000 to 75,000 distinct CDR3 sequences, more than 60% of which appear only once. Specimen: liver tumor tissue from sampling region 4. All receptors come from a middle-aged man with primary liver carcinoma and hepatitis B virus infection. Both conserved end residues are part of each CDR3. Each record gives: CDR3 protein, CDR3 DNA, D gene, clone size, J gene, V gene. A D gene is named only where the DNA matches it firmly. Only some rows state a clone size, as once, few, many or a class for expanded clones.

cdr3_aa: CASSFDRDRDSSGNTMYF
cdr3_nt: TGTGCCAGCAGCTTTGATCGGGACAGGGATTCCTCTGGAAACACCATGTATTTT
d_call: TRBD1
clone_size: once
j_call: TRBJ1-3
v_call: TRBV11-2

cdr3_aa: CATSPAGLAGHNEQFF
cdr3_nt: TGTGCCACCAGCCCAGCGGGTCTGGCAGGGCACAATGAGCAGTTCTTC
d_call: .
clone_size: .
j_call: TRBJ2-1
v_call: TRBV24-1

cdr3_aa: CASSGPGRQFNEQYF
cdr3_nt: TGTGCCAGCAGTGGACCGGGACGCCAGTTCAACGAGCAGTACTTC
d_call: .
clone_size: .
j_call: TRBJ2-7
v_call: TRBV6-1

cdr3_aa: CASSETWDLEQYF
cdr3_nt: TGTGCCAGCAGTGAAACCTGGGACCTCGAGCAGTACTTC
d_call: .
clone_size: .
j_call: TRBJ2-7
v_call: TRBV2

cdr3_aa: CASGYSGTDAGELFF
cdr3_nt: TGTGCCAGCGGTTATTCAGGTACCGACGCCGGGGAGCTGTTTTTT
d_call: .
clone_size: .
j_call: TRBJ2-2
v_call: TRBV6-5

cdr3_aa: CVSSYSLASQETQYF
cdr3_nt: TGTGTCAGCAGTTACTCACTAGCGAGCCAAGAGACCCAGTACTTC
d_call: TRBD2
clone_size: once
j_call: TRBJ2-5
v_call: TRBV6-6

cdr3_aa: CSVAQDRGYEHYF
cdr3_nt: TGCAGCGTTGCCCAAGACAGGGGCTACGAGCATTACTTC
d_call: TRBD1
clone_size: .
j_call: TRBJ2-7
v_call: TRBV29-1

cdr3_aa: CSVVSSTANYGYTF
cdr3_nt: TGCAGCGTTGTTTCGTCGACAGCCAACTATGGCTACACCTTC
d_call: .
clone_size: many
j_call: TRBJ1-2
v_call: TRBV29-1

cdr3_aa: CASSEPASGPYNTDTQYF
cdr3_nt: TGTGCCAGTAGTGAACCAGCTAGCGGGCCGTATAACACAGATACACAGTATTTT
d_call: TRBD2
clone_size: .
j_call: TRBJ2-3
v_call: TRBV6-1

cdr3_aa: CASSRQGVGEAQYF
cdr3_nt: TGTGCCAGCAGCAGACAGGGCGTGGGAGAGGCCCAGTACTTC
d_call: TRBD1
clone_size: once
j_call: TRBJ2-5
v_call: TRBV5-6

cdr3_aa: CACSLNIGENEQFF
cdr3_nt: TGTGCCTGCAGCTTAAATATAGGGGAAAATGAGCAGTTCTTC
d_call: .
clone_size: .
j_call: TRBJ2-1
v_call: TRBV7-9

cdr3_aa: CASGLYQQGLGLETQYF
cdr3_nt: TGTGCCAGCGGCCTATATCAACAGGGCCTGGGTCTAGAGACCCAGTACTTC
d_call: .
clone_size: .
j_call: TRBJ2-5
v_call: TRBV11-2

cdr3_aa: CASSLDLASGGLFF
cdr3_nt: TGTGCCAGCAGCCTCGACCTAGCGTCCGGGGGGCTGTTTTTT
d_call: .
clone_size: .
j_call: TRBJ2-2
v_call: TRBV6-5

cdr3_aa: CASSFSPETQYF
cdr3_nt: TGCGCCAGCAGCTTCTCTCCGGAGACCCAGTACTTC
d_call: .
clone_size: many
j_call: TRBJ2-5
v_call: TRBV5-1

cdr3_aa: CASSLSRGGNTEAFF
cdr3_nt: TGTGCCAGCAGCTTAAGTCGGGGGGGGAACACTGAAGCTTTCTTT
d_call: .
clone_size: many
j_call: TRBJ1-1
v_call: TRBV7-9

cdr3_aa: CTSSRDLAKNIQYF
cdr3_nt: TGTACCAGCAGCCGGGACCTAGCCAAAAACATTCAGTACTTC
d_call: .
clone_size: .
j_call: TRBJ2-4
v_call: TRBV4-2

cdr3_aa: CAISELASGRANIQYF
cdr3_nt: TGTGCCATCAGTGAGTTGGCTAGCGGGAGGGCGAACATTCAGTACTTC
d_call: TRBD2
clone_size: many
j_call: TRBJ2-4
v_call: TRBV10-3

cdr3_aa: CASTSMADGSYEQYF
cdr3_nt: TGTGCGAGCACCTCAATGGCCGACGGATCCTACGAGCAGTACTTC
d_call: .
clone_size: .
j_call: TRBJ2-7
v_call: TRBV25-1

cdr3_aa: CASSLVGQGDSPLHF
cdr3_nt: TGTGCCAGCAGCTTGGTCGGACAGGGAGATTCACCCCTCCACTTT
d_call: TRBD1
clone_size: .
j_call: TRBJ1-6
v_call: TRBV11-2

cdr3_aa: CASSSTEVWNTGELFF
cdr3_nt: TGTGCCAGCAGCTCAACAGAGGTTTGGAACACCGGGGAGCTGTTTTTT
d_call: .
clone_size: .
j_call: TRBJ2-2
v_call: TRBV7-3

cdr3_aa: CSVELRGLGVIQYF
cdr3_nt: TGCAGCGTTGAACTAAGAGGCCTTGGCGTCATTCAGTACTTC
d_call: .
clone_size: .
j_call: TRBJ2-4
v_call: TRBV29-1

cdr3_aa: CASSLPVGISYEQCF
cdr3_nt: TGTGCCAGCAGTCTACCTGTGGGAATATCCTACGAGCAGTGCTTC
d_call: .
clone_size: .
j_call: TRBJ2-7
v_call: TRBV11-2

cdr3_aa: CASRDRDRGDEQYF
cdr3_nt: TGTGCCAGCAGAGACCGGGACAGGGGAGACGAGCAGTACTTC
d_call: TRBD1
clone_size: medium-sized
j_call: TRBJ2-7
v_call: TRBV6-2/TRBV6-3

cdr3_aa: CASSHWRGVKTGELFF
cdr3_nt: TGCGCCAGCAGCCACTGGAGAGGGGTGAAGACAGGGGAGCTGTTTTTT
d_call: .
clone_size: .
j_call: TRBJ2-2
v_call: TRBV4-1

cdr3_aa: CSAGRGENTQYF
cdr3_nt: TGCAGTGCAGGCCGGGGGGAAAACACTCAGTACTTC
d_call: TRBD2
clone_size: .
j_call: TRBJ2-4
v_call: TRBV20-1

cdr3_aa: CASSKSGEHGERGYIF
cdr3_nt: TGTGCCAGCAGCAAAAGTGGAGAACACGGAGAAAGGGGCTACATCTTC
d_call: .
clone_size: .
j_call: TRBJ1-2
v_call: TRBV21-1

cdr3_aa: CASSFSSAAEIDTQYF
cdr3_nt: TGTGCCAGCAGCTTCAGTTCAGCGGCTGAAATAGATACGCAGTATTTC
d_call: .
clone_size: .
j_call: TRBJ2-3
v_call: TRBV11-2

cdr3_aa: CASSQGGSRPSTDTQYF
cdr3_nt: TGTGCCAGCAGCCAAGGGGGGAGCCGACCTTCCACAGATACGCAGTATTTT
d_call: .
clone_size: .
j_call: TRBJ2-3
v_call: TRBV14

cdr3_aa: CVSSLGEMNTEAFF
cdr3_nt: TGTGTCAGCAGCTTGGGAGAAATGAACACTGAAGCCTTCTTT
d_call: .
clone_size: .
j_call: TRBJ1-1
v_call: TRBV5-4

cdr3_aa: CASRDVHEQYF
cdr3_nt: TGTGCCAGCCGGGACGTACACGAGCAGTACTTC
d_call: .
clone_size: .
j_call: TRBJ2-7
v_call: TRBV6-6

cdr3_aa: CVRSPLRGPNTGELFF
cdr3_nt: TGTGTCAGGAGCCCCCTTCGAGGACCGAACACCGGGGAGCTGTTTTTT
d_call: .
clone_size: .
j_call: TRBJ2-2
v_call: TRBV7-8

cdr3_aa: CPSRGGSPPSYEQYF
cdr3_nt: TGCCCCAGCAGGGGTGGCTCCCCTCCCTCCTACGAGCAGTACTTC
d_call: .
clone_size: once
j_call: TRBJ2-7
v_call: TRBV6-5

cdr3_aa: CASSLDRGSGYTF
cdr3_nt: TGTGCCAGCAGCCTGGACAGGGGCAGTGGCTACACCTTC
d_call: TRBD1
clone_size: few
j_call: TRBJ1-2
v_call: TRBV7-3

cdr3_aa: CASSRTGEYNQPQHF
cdr3_nt: TGTGCCAGCAGCAGGACAGGAGAATACAATCAGCCCCAGCATTTT
d_call: TRBD1
clone_size: many
j_call: TRBJ1-5
v_call: TRBV6-5

cdr3_aa: CASSPGTVAYTDTQYF
cdr3_nt: TGTGCCAGTAGCCCTGGGACAGTAGCATACACAGATACGCAGTATTTT
d_call: TRBD1
clone_size: .
j_call: TRBJ2-3
v_call: TRBV5-8

cdr3_aa: CASISRGAGEPFF
cdr3_nt: TGTGCCAGCATCTCGCGAGGGGCCGGGGAGCCGTTTTTT
d_call: .
clone_size: .
j_call: TRBJ2-2
v_call: TRBV11-2

cdr3_aa: CASRKAYSGANVLTF
cdr3_nt: TGTGCCAGCAGAAAAGCCTACTCTGGGGCCAACGTCCTGACTTTC
d_call: .
clone_size: once
j_call: TRBJ2-6
v_call: TRBV28

cdr3_aa: CASSLDSTRRGATGAFF
cdr3_nt: TGTGCCAGCAGCTTGGATAGTACGAGAAGGGGGGCCACAGGAGCTTTCTTT
d_call: .
clone_size: once
j_call: TRBJ1-1
v_call: TRBV5-6

cdr3_aa: CSVEDFQRGYNKLFF
cdr3_nt: TGCAGCGTTGAAGATTTTCAGCGGGGGTACAATAAGCTGTTCTTC
d_call: TRBD2
clone_size: .
j_call: TRBJ2-1
v_call: TRBV29-1

cdr3_aa: CASSAPGRSSTDTHYF
cdr3_nt: TGTGCCAGCAGCGCTCCGGGACGTTCGAGCACAGATACGCACTATTTT
d_call: .
clone_size: .
j_call: TRBJ2-3
v_call: TRBV5-4

cdr3_aa: CASSRDEAGNTIYF
cdr3_nt: TGTGCCAGCAGCAGGGACGAGGCGGGAAACACCATATATTTT
d_call: .
clone_size: many
j_call: TRBJ1-3
v_call: TRBV4-2

cdr3_aa: CASRDAGSYEQYF
cdr3_nt: TGTGCCAGCAGGGACGCGGGGAGCTACGAGCAGTACTTC
d_call: .
clone_size: few
j_call: TRBJ2-7
v_call: TRBV28

cdr3_aa: CASNLPGGMNTEAFF
cdr3_nt: TGTGCCAGCAATTTACCCGGGGGCATGAACACTGAAGCTTTCTTT
d_call: .
clone_size: .
j_call: TRBJ1-1
v_call: TRBV11-2

cdr3_aa: CASRFHRGVGAYSNQAQHF
cdr3_nt: TGTGCCAGCAGATTCCATCGGGGGGTGGGGGCTTATAGCAATCAGGCCCAGCATTTT
d_call: .
clone_size: .
j_call: TRBJ1-5
v_call: TRBV28

cdr3_aa: CVSSGGTESETQYF
cdr3_nt: TGTGTCAGCAGCGGGGGGACAGAATCGGAGACCCAGTACTTC
d_call: TRBD2
clone_size: .
j_call: TRBJ2-5
v_call: TRBV5-4

cdr3_aa: CAISLDSGLTYDQYF
cdr3_nt: TGTGCCATCAGCTTAGACAGTGGGCTTACCTACGACCAGTACTTC
d_call: .
clone_size: .
j_call: TRBJ2-7
v_call: TRBV11-2

cdr3_aa: CASSYSGQGSGQYF
cdr3_nt: TGTGCCAGCAGTTACTCCGGACAGGGGAGCGGGCAGTACTTC
d_call: TRBD1
clone_size: .
j_call: TRBJ2-7
v_call: TRBV6-5

cdr3_aa: CSVRDRGDYDQYF
cdr3_nt: TGCAGCGTCCGGGACAGGGGGGACTACGACCAGTACTTC
d_call: TRBD1
clone_size: .
j_call: TRBJ2-7
v_call: TRBV29-1

cdr3_aa: CASSLRGGQETQYF
cdr3_nt: TGCGCCAGCAGCTTGAGGGGCGGCCAAGAGACCCAGTACTTC
d_call: .
clone_size: few
j_call: TRBJ2-5
v_call: TRBV5-1

cdr3_aa: CASSDTGTRNEKLFF
cdr3_nt: TGTGCCAGCAGCGACACCGGGACGAGAAATGAAAAACTGTTTTTT
d_call: .
clone_size: .
j_call: TRBJ1-4
v_call: TRBV7-2

cdr3_aa: CASRQSQETQYF
cdr3_nt: TGTGCCAGCAGACAAAGTCAAGAGACCCAGTACTTC
d_call: .
clone_size: many
j_call: TRBJ2-5
v_call: TRBV28

cdr3_aa: CASSTSGRDADTQYF
cdr3_nt: TGCGCCAGCAGCACTAGCGGGAGGGATGCAGATACGCAGTATTTT
d_call: TRBD2
clone_size: many
j_call: TRBJ2-3
v_call: TRBV5-1

cdr3_aa: CASCQRGSGANVLTF
cdr3_nt: TGTGCCAGCTGCCAGAGAGGATCTGGGGCCAACGTCCTGACTTTC
d_call: .
clone_size: .
j_call: TRBJ2-6
v_call: TRBV4-2

cdr3_aa: CASSYLLTGGGYGCTF
cdr3_nt: TGTGCCAGCAGTTACCTTCTGACAGGGGGGGGATATGGCTGCACCTTC
d_call: TRBD1
clone_size: .
j_call: TRBJ1-2
v_call: TRBV6-5